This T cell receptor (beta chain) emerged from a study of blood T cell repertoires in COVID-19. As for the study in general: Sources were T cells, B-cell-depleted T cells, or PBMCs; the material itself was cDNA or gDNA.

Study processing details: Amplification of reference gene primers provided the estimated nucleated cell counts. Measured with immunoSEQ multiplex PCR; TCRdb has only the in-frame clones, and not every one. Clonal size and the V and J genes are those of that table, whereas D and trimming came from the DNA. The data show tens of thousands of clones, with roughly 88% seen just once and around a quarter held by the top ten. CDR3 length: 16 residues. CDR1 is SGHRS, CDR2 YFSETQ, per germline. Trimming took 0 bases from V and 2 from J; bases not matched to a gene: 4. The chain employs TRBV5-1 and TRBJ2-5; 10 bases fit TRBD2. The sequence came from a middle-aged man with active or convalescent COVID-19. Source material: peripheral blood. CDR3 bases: TGCGCCAGCAGCTTGGTTCTAGCGGGGGCACAAGAGACCCAGTACTTC. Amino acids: CASSLVLAGAQETQYF.